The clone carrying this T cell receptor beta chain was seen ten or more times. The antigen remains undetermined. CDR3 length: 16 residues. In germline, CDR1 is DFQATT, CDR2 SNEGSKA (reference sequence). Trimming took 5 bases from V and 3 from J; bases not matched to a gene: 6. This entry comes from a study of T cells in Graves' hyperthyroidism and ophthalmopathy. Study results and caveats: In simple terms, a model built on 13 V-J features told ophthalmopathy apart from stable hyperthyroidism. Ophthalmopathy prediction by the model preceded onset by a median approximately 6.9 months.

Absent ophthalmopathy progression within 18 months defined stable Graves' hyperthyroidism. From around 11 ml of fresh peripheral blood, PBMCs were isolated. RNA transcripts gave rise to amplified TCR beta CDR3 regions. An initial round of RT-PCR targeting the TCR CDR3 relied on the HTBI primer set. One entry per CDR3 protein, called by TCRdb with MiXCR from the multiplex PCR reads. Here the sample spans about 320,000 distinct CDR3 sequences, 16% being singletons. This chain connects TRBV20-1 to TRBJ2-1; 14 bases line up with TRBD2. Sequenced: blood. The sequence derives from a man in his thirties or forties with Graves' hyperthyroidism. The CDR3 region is CSASGTSGGFYNEQFF. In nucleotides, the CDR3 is TGCAGTGCTTCCGGGACTAGCGGGGGTTTCTACAATGAGCAGTTCTTC.